This TCR beta chain was identified in a study of CXCR3-negative and CXCR3-positive naive CD8 T cells. Findings and caveats of the study: CXCR3-positive naive cells carried more hydrophobic TRB CDR3s than CXCR3-negative naive cells did.

Of note for this clonotype: Antigen specificity is unknown.

Libraries were UMI-labeled 5' RACE TRB cDNA. TCRdb processed the 5' RACE reads again and assigns one entry to each CDR3 protein, with no DNA. The sample data list some 150,000 distinct CDR3 sequences. CDR3 length: 11 residues. Germline CDR1 and CDR2: MNHEY and SVGAGI. The clonotype comes from a human donor in good health. Some clones in this sample may be carry-over from other donors' samples. Sequenced material: naive CXCR3+ CD8+ T cells from blood. The subset here: CD45RO-CCR7+CD27+CD95- naive CD8+ T cells expressing CXCR3 (TNR3+). The V gene is TRBV6-5, the J gene TRBJ1-1. The CDR3 sequence: CASSFSGISFF.